This T cell receptor (beta chain) was profiled in a study of T cells after yellow fever vaccination. TCRdb re-called the 5' RACE reads through MiXCR, storing one row per CDR3 protein. Of under 600,000 distinct CDR3 sequences detected, about 13% appear once; the ten largest clones hold over 11%. This clonotype has ten or more counts. Germline CDR1 reads SGHRS; CDR2 reads YFSETQ. The CDR3 has 16 residues. Unmatched junction bases numbered 5, after V lost 0 bases and J lost 4 bases. This rearrangement joins TRBV5-1 to TRBJ2-1; 9 bases agree with TRBD2. The receptor was derived from a young man who received the YFV17D yellow fever vaccine. The source material was PBMCs, sampled on the day of the yellow fever booster vaccination. The CDR3 DNA reads TGCGCCAGCAGCTTGGCCCCTAGCGGGACGTACAATGAGCAGTTCTTC. This gives the protein CASSLAPSGTYNEQFF.